The 27 T cell receptor beta chains given below trace back to one sample, sequenced in a study of post-analysis software for immune sequencing data (dated by TCRdb to between 2015 and 2016). Overall study outcomes, separate from this receptor: Significantly higher frequencies in patients than in controls were found for roughly 5 TRBV segments, including TRBV5-6, TRBV5-1 and TRBV20-1.

The library was prepared using PCR. The instrument given in TCRdb is Illumina HiSeq 2500. To reduce PCR and sequencing biases, unique molecular identifiers were incorporated into the TCR beta cDNA libraries. The public reads were quality trimmed at Q25 with fastp and then assembled into clones with MiXCR by TCRdb, keeping productive beta chains. Every entry covers one CDR3 protein and lists the most common genes and DNA from its rows. The sample table shows hundreds of thousands of distinct CDR3 sequences, and roughly 29% are seen once. Of the sample, roughly 0.57% falls within the top ten clones. Their recognized antigens are unknown. The sample taken for sequencing was blood. Source of these receptors: a girl between 10 and 17 years old with multiple sclerosis.

In this sample, this clonotype turned up many times. The V call is TRBV7-2, the J call TRBJ2-7, with 7 bases fitting TRBD1. This CDR3 has 16 residues. J was trimmed by 3 bases and V by 1 base; bases with no gene match: 9. CDR1 SGHTA and CDR2 FQGNSA come from the germline V gene. The CDR3 is CASSLGGPGQHYEQYF. As DNA, the CDR3 is TGTGCCAGCAGCTTAGGTGGGCCGGGACAGCACTACGAGCAGTACTTC.

This clonotype has a handful of counts. This chain joins TRBV15 and TRBJ2-7; tentative D call: TRBD1 (6 bases). Near its end, the DNA agrees better with TRBJ2-5, so the J call may be wrong. CDR1 is LNHNV, CDR2 YYDKDF, per germline (reference sequence). CDR3 length: 17 residues. Here the CDR3 DNA reads TGTGCCACCAGCAGGAGGGGGAGCTTGGGTGTGAGGGAGACCCAGTACTTC. Protein sequence: CATSRRGSLGVRETQYF.

This clonotype was detected ten times or more. The chain uses TRBV29-1 and TRBJ2-7; TRBD1 matches 10 bases. CDR1 and CDR2 from the germline V gene are SQVTM and ANQGSEA. Unmatched junction bases numbered 6, after V lost 4 bases and J lost 3 bases. This CDR3 is built from 14 residues. CDR3 bases: TGCAGCGTTGTCCGGACAGGGGGGCACTACGAGCAGTACTTC. Translated, it gives CSVVRTGGHYEQYF.

This clonotype was seen a handful of times. The rearrangement joins TRBV20-1 to TRBJ2-7; no clear D gene. The J call is in doubt because the DNA end fits TRBJ2-5 better. Per the germline V gene, CDR1 is DFQATT and CDR2 is SNEGSKA (reference sequence). The CDR3 consists of 12 residues. CDR3: CSARGSTETQYF. For the CDR3, the DNA is TGCAGTGCTAGAGGGTCGACGGAGACCCAGTACTTC.

The chain carries TRBV20-1 and TRBJ1-1; 7 bases align to TRBD1. Germline values: CDR1 DFQATT, CDR2 SNEGSKA (reference sequence). The CDR3 length is 15 residues. After removal of 0 bases from V and 4 bases from J, the junction contained 8 bases not matched to a gene. This CDR3 is CSARDDDRALTEAFF. Written as DNA, the CDR3 is TGCAGTGCTAGAGACGATGACAGGGCGCTCACTGAAGCTTTCTTT.

The V call is TRBV10-3, the J call TRBJ2-7, with D uncertain. Germline V gene lookup returns CDR1 ENHRY and CDR2 SYGVKD. V was clipped by 3 bases and J by 2 bases, with 8 bases between them. CDR3 size: 13 residues. The CDR3 DNA is TGTGCCATCAGTGATACTCCTCCCTACGAGCAGTACTTC. Its protein product is CAISDTPPYEQYF.

The chain links TRBV7-2 to TRBJ2-1; D is possibly TRBD2 (9 bases). Germline CDR1 reads SGHTA; CDR2 reads FQGNSA. V dropped 0 bases and J dropped 8 bases, with 29 bases sitting between them. The CDR3 loop spans 20 amino acids. DNA for the CDR3: TGTGCCAGCAGCTTAGCCCCCCAGGGGGCAGGTAGCGGGAGTCGCTATGAGCAGTTCTTC. Protein: CASSLAPQGAGSGSRYEQFF.

This chain links TRBV6-1 with TRBJ2-5; the match to TRBD2 covers 7 bases. The J segment lost 11 bases and the V segment lost 6 bases, leaving 24 bases of the junction unmatched. This CDR3 is 17 amino acids long. Germline V gene lookup returns CDR1 MNHNS and CDR2 SASEGT. The DNA of the CDR3 is TGTGCCAGCAGAGGGACCGACGGGACTAAGCGAGCCTGGGAGCAGTACTTC. Amino acids: CASRGTDGTKRAWEQYF.

This clonotype has a count of ten or more. The V gene is TRBV5-1, the J gene TRBJ2-7, with D possibly TRBD1 on 5 matching bases. The CDR3 contains 13 residues. V dropped 2 bases and J dropped 2 bases, with 8 bases sitting between them. Germline V gene sequence: CDR1 SGHRS, CDR2 YFSETQ. As DNA, the CDR3 is TGCGCCAGCAGCTTAGGGGATCCCTACGAGCAGTACTTC. It codes for CASSLGDPYEQYF.

The CDR3 region has the DNA TGTGCCAGCAGTTTATCTAGAGGGGTGAGCAATCAGCCCCAGCATTTT. It specifies CASSLSRGVSNQPQHF. The chain recombines TRBV12-3 or TRBV12-4 with TRBJ1-5; tentatively, D is TRBD1 (5 bases). V lost 2 bases, J lost 1 base, and 12 bases lay in between. CDR3 size: 16 residues.

There are many counts of this clonotype. This chain uses TRBV6-2 or TRBV6-3 with TRBJ2-1, with TRBD2 matching over 11 bases. The CDR3 has 17 residues. With 4 bases clipped from V and 3 bases from J, the junction kept 8 bases outside the gene matches. The germline CDR1 and CDR2 sequences are MNHEY and SVGEGT. The DNA of the CDR3 is TGTGCCAGCAGTTGGCTCTTAGCGGGAGGGATCTACAATGAGCAGTTCTTC. This translates into CASSWLLAGGIYNEQFF.

The chain has TRBV12-3 or TRBV12-4 and TRBJ2-2, with 7 bases identical to TRBD1. The junction had 10 bases not matched to a gene; V was cut back by 7 bases and J by 2 bases. The length of the CDR3 is 16 residues. CDR3 DNA sequence: TGTGCCAGCACCCGGGACAGCGAGTACAACACCGGGGAGCTGTTTTTT. As protein: CASTRDSEYNTGELFF.

This chain joins TRBV7-2 and TRBJ1-1; D perhaps matches TRBD1 (5 bases). The germline V gene encodes CDR1 SGHTA and CDR2 FQGNSA. Trimming pared 1 base from V and 5 bases from J, leaving 11 bases between. This CDR3 is built from 14 residues. CDR3 DNA sequence: TGTGCCAGCAGCTTAGGGGGGGAGGGTACTGAAGCTTTCTTT. Protein sequence: CASSLGGEGTEAFF.

Regarding this clonotype: This may come from a read error, since a much larger clone is one base off. The genes are TRBV20-1 and TRBJ2-1, with D perhaps TRBD2 (5 bases). This CDR3 contains 11 residues. Looked up from germline, CDR1 is DFQATT and CDR2 is SNEGSKA (reference sequence). The CDR3 region has the DNA TGCAGGGCTAGCCCCTCCCATGAGCAGTTCTTC. Its translation is CRASPSHEQFF.

This clonotype has a handful of counts. The chain recombines TRBV20-1 with TRBJ2-3, with 12 bases matching TRBD2. The germline V gene encodes CDR1 DFQATT and CDR2 SNEGSKA (reference sequence). Trimming took 6 bases from V and 0 from J; bases not matched to a gene: 10. The CDR3 runs 17 residues. DNA of the CDR3: TGCAGTGCGACTAGCGGGGGTCCGCCCACGAGCACAGATACGCAGTATTTT. It specifies CSATSGGPPTSTDTQYF.

A few counts support this clonotype. The chain carries TRBV11-3 and TRBJ2-1, with no clear D. Germline lookup yields CDR1 SGHNT and CDR2 YENEEA. Trimming pared 5 bases from V and 6 bases from J, leaving 11 bases between. There are 13 residues in the CDR3. The CDR3 region is CASSPWTGNEQFF. CDR3 nucleotides: TGTGCCAGCAGCCCCTGGACGGGCAATGAGCAGTTCTTC. The whole variable domain, filled in from reference TRBV11-3 and TRBJ2-1, reads EAGVVQSPRYKIIEKKQPVAFWCNPISGHNTLYWYLQNLGQGPELLIRYENEEAVDDSQLPKDRFSAERLKGVDSTLKIQPAELGDSAVYLCASSPWTGNEQFFGPGTRLTVL.

This clonotype was detected many times. J is TRBJ1-2 and V is TRBV5-1; D is possibly TRBD1 (5 bases). This CDR3 is 12 amino acids long. The V end was cut by 6 bases, the J end by 4 bases, with 10 bases between. Looked up from germline, CDR1 is SGHRS and CDR2 is YFSETQ. The CDR3 DNA follows: TGCGCCAGCACCACAGGCGCCTATGGCTACACCTTC. Its protein product is CASTTGAYGYTF.

This rearrangement joins TRBV6-5 to TRBJ1-1, with D possibly TRBD1 on 5 matching bases. The germline gives CDR1 MNHEY, CDR2 SVGAGI. Trimming took 3 bases from V and 5 from J, leaving 16 bases between them. The CDR3 runs 15 residues. The CDR3 loop reads CASSYHRGSSTEAFF. The CDR3 nucleotides are TGTGCCAGCAGTTATCACCGGGGGTCATCAACTGAAGCTTTCTTT.

This clonotype was detected only a few times. The rearrangement links TRBV6-2 or TRBV6-3 to TRBJ1-4; D is unclear. CDR1 is MNHEY and CDR2 is SVGEGT in the germline V gene. The CDR3 extends over 15 amino acids. Trimming left V 6 bases short and J 0 bases short, with 11 bases between. The CDR3 nucleotides are TGTGCCAGCAGCGAAGACCGGGCAACTAATGAAAAACTGTTTTTT. It translates to CASSEDRATNEKLFF.

The chain combines TRBV20-1 with TRBJ2-3, with D tentatively TRBD2 (6 bases). In germline, CDR1 is DFQATT, CDR2 SNEGSKA (reference sequence). The CDR3 is made up of 13 amino acids. The V and J ends lost 4 bases and 5 bases respectively, with 13 bases between them. The CDR3 DNA is TGCAGTGCTACCCTGGGGGGAGTAGATACGCAGTATTTT. It codes for CSATLGGVDTQYF.

The chain couples TRBV11-2 to TRBJ2-3; tentative D call: TRBD2 (6 bases). The CDR3 is made up of 16 amino acids. V was cut by 0 bases and J by 2 bases, with 12 bases left in between. The germline CDR1 and CDR2 sequences are SGHAT and FQNNGV. The CDR3 sequence is CASSLDPSGHTDTQYF. The CDR3 DNA reads as TGTGCCAGCAGCTTAGATCCAAGCGGGCACACAGATACGCAGTATTTT.

This clonotype was observed a handful of times. V is TRBV20-1 and J is TRBJ2-4; TRBD2 matches 16 bases. The CDR3 spans 17 residues. The germline V gene encodes CDR1 DFQATT and CDR2 SNEGSKA (reference sequence). V trimming: 6 bases; J trimming: 7 bases; junction bases outside the gene matches: 12. CDR3 in amino acids: CSAGTSGRARRVNIQYF. Written as DNA, the CDR3 is TGCAGTGCGGGGACTAGCGGGAGGGCCCGTCGGGTCAACATTCAGTACTTC.

The chain employs TRBV5-1 and TRBJ2-6; TRBD2 matches 7 bases. Germline assignment: CDR1 SGHRS and CDR2 YFSETQ. Trimming removed 1 base from V and 0 bases from J; junction bases left unmatched: 4. The CDR3 runs to 17 residues. CDR3 in amino acids: CASSLQRGRSGANVLTF. The CDR3 DNA sequence: TGCGCCAGCAGCTTGCAGCGGGGCCGCTCTGGGGCCAACGTCCTGACTTTC.

The chain couples TRBV20-1 to TRBJ2-6; D remains ambiguous. Between the trimmed V and J ends, which lost 1 base and 2 bases, there was a span of 6 bases. The CDR3 is 14 residues long. In germline, CDR1 is DFQATT, CDR2 SNEGSKA (reference sequence). The CDR3 DNA reads TGCAGTGCTAGAGCATGGACTGGGGCCAACGTCCTGACTTTC. Protein: CSARAWTGANVLTF.

This rearrangement joins TRBV7-2 to TRBJ2-3; no firm D call. From germline, CDR1 is SGHTA and CDR2 FQGNSA. The ends were cut back, 1 base at V and 1 base at J, with 12 bases in the middle. The CDR3 totals 16 residues. This chain's CDR3 is CASSLGVTPGTDTQYF. As DNA, the CDR3 is TGTGCCAGCAGCTTAGGGGTCACCCCTGGCACAGATACGCAGTATTTT.

The chain has TRBV5-1 and TRBJ2-6; tentative D call: TRBD1 (8 bases). Germline V gives CDR1 SGHRS, CDR2 YFSETQ. The V end was cut by 2 bases, the J end by 0 bases, with 12 bases between. The CDR3 is 17 amino acids. CDR3 coding DNA: TGCGCCAGCAGCTTAACAGGGGGGGTCTCTGGGGCCAACGTCCTGACTTTC. Protein: CASSLTGGVSGANVLTF.

The chain uses TRBV7-2 and TRBJ2-5, with 9 bases identical to TRBD2. V lost 2 bases to trimming and J lost 2 bases; unmatched junction nucleotides: 9. The germline V gene has CDR1 SGHTA and CDR2 FQGNSA. The CDR3 covers 17 residues. CDR3 region: CASSLSVSGGLQETQYF. The DNA of the CDR3 is TGTGCCAGCAGCTTATCGGTTAGCGGGGGCCTTCAAGAGACCCAGTACTTC.